This section outlines one T cell receptor (beta chain) sequence together with its context. These data come from a study of T cell responses to AZD1222 COVID-19 vaccine. Germline V gene data show CDR1 as SGHAT and CDR2 as FQNNGV. Trimming shortened V by 3 bases and J by 7 bases, and 16 bases separated the two germline ends. This CDR3 spans 16 amino acids. The repertoire was sequenced with immunoSEQ multiplex PCR; TCRdb's copy has only in-frame clones and lacks some. The sample contains about 130,000 clones, roughly 88% of which appear only once. The TCR comes from an adult who received the AZD1222 COVID-19 vaccine. The sample in question was peripheral blood, obtained 28 days after the second AZD1222 dose. The chain uses TRBV11-2 and TRBJ1-6; TRBD1 might be the D (6 bases). This CDR3 reads CASSFGAGARNSPLHF. CDR3 bases: TGTGCCAGCAGCTTTGGGGCAGGGGCGAGGAATTCACCCCTCCACTTT.